The entry below gives a single T cell receptor (beta chain) sequence along with its context. Its specificity is not known. Germline trimming cut 3 bases from V and 2 bases from J; bases unmatched to any gene: 9. Germline assignment: CDR1 LNHDA and CDR2 SQIVND (reference sequence). This CDR3 has 16 residues. RNA served as the template for amplifying TCR beta CDR3 regions. An initial RT-PCR round employing HTBI primers preceded a second-round multiplex PCR. TCRdb used MiXCR to reprocess the multiplex PCR reads, holding one entry per CDR3 protein. Of approximately 640,000 distinct CDR3 sequences listed, roughly 41% are singletons. Each donor who had ophthalmopathy showed moderate-to-severe activity, a CAS of ≥3, a NOSPECS of ≥4, and a duration under 3 months. PBMCs stemmed from around 10 ml of fresh peripheral blood. This sample was taken from a study of Graves' ophthalmopathy and Graves' hyperthyroidism. For the study at large: The blood sample was drawn at first diagnosis and before any treatment. Study-wide results and limits: Thyroid clonotypes that were expanded above 0.001 frequency mostly also appeared in blood.

The sequence came from an adult man with Graves' ophthalmopathy. This chain links TRBV19 with TRBJ2-5, with 7 bases that match TRBD1. The sample was peripheral blood. The CDR3 spells CASSINRGVGQETQYF. The CDR3, as DNA: TGTGCCAGTAGTATTAACAGGGGCGTGGGACAAGAGACCCAGTACTTC.